Sequencing of this TCR beta chain was carried out in a study of identical twins. As regards this clonotype: It is unclear where the CDR3 begins or ends on the DNA, so no DNA is shown, and the CDR3 is as TCRdb lists it.

Unique molecular identifiers were present on cDNA, and template switching added a universal primer site. TCRdb ran MiXCR on the 5' RACE reads and lists one entry per CDR3 protein. The sample carries roughly 1,500,000 distinct CDR3 sequences, roughly 35% recorded once. The CDR3 length is 13 residues, termini included. Per the germline V gene, CDR1 is MGHRA and CDR2 is YSYEKL. In every case, the donor was a healthy Caucasian. Source material: cord blood. The TCR was taken from a newborn girl in good health. This chain links TRBV4-1 with TRBJ2-1; TRBD1, the D gene given by the table, was not confirmed from the DNA. The CDR3: CASSQVGSGARFF.